This entry lists 32 T cell receptor beta chains sequenced from one sample in a study of blood T cell repertoires in COVID-19. The data were produced by immunoSEQ multiplex PCR, yet TCRdb's version contains in-frame clones alone and is incomplete. The sample lists hundreds of thousands of clones; roughly 87% were seen once. The source material was PBMCs or T cells enriched from blood (not recorded which). These TCRs come from a woman in her 30s who had recovered from COVID-19.

The chain links TRBV14 to TRBJ2-5; possible D gene TRBD2, 7 bases. V dropped 2 bases and J dropped 2 bases, with 12 bases sitting between them. The CDR3 runs to 15 residues. Germline CDR1 and CDR2: SGHDN and FVKESK. For the CDR3, the DNA is TGTGCCAGCAGCCAATTCAGGGGAGGGCAAGAGACCCAGTACTTC. Protein product: CASSQFRGGQETQYF.

The chain employs TRBV4-3 and TRBJ1-3; 9 bases line up with TRBD1. The V segment lost 1 base and the J segment 4 bases; nucleotides outside the gene matches: 5. CDR1 and CDR2 from the germline V gene are LGHNA and YSLEER. CDR3 length: 16 amino acids. The CDR3 protein is CASSQAGQGYGNTIYF. CDR3 nucleotide sequence: TGCGCCAGCAGCCAAGCTGGACAGGGGTACGGAAACACCATATATTTT.

The V and J genes are TRBV7-3 and TRBJ2-3; D call uncertain. Trimming removed 4 bases from V and 3 bases from J, with 17 bases in between. CDR3 length: 16 amino acids. Looked up from germline, CDR1 is SGHTA and CDR2 is FQGTGA. This CDR3 reads CASSSSRSPETDTQYF. The DNA for the CDR3 is TGTGCCAGCAGCTCATCTAGAAGTCCCGAGACAGATACGCAGTATTTT.

The chain carries TRBV7-6 and TRBJ2-6; 7 bases are shared with TRBD1. The germline CDR1 and CDR2 sequences are SGHVS and FNYEAQ. V lost 5 bases and J lost 0; bases outside the gene matches: 4. The CDR3 runs 16 residues. The CDR3: CASSATGTSGANVLTF. The CDR3 nucleotides read TGTGCCAGCAGCGCGACAGGGACCTCTGGGGCCAACGTCCTGACTTTC.

The chain uses TRBV5-1 and TRBJ1-4; D might be TRBD1 (6 bases). This CDR3 spans 16 amino acids. The germline CDR1 and CDR2 sequences are SGHRS and YFSETQ. The ends were cut back, 4 bases at V and 5 bases at J, with 18 bases in the middle. CDR3 protein: CASSPGGPPLNEKLFF. CDR3 bases: TGCGCCAGCAGCCCGGGGGGCCCACCGTTAAATGAAAAACTGTTTTTT.

This rearrangement joins TRBV7-2 to TRBJ2-7; TRBD2 aligns across 11 bases. Germline values: CDR1 SGHTA, CDR2 FQGNSA. V trimming: 4 bases; J trimming: 3 bases; junction bases outside the gene matches: 2. This CDR3 has 14 amino acids. CDR3 in amino acids: CASSSTSGVYEQYF. The CDR3 bases are TGTGCCAGCAGCTCGACTAGCGGGGTCTACGAGCAGTACTTC.

V is TRBV28 and J is TRBJ2-1; tentatively, D is TRBD2 (6 bases). V lost 6 bases, J lost 7 bases, and 19 bases lay in between. Germline V CDR1 and CDR2: MDHEN, SYDVKM. The CDR3 consists of 15 residues. The chain's CDR3 is CASRIYTTAGNEQFF. DNA of the CDR3: TGTGCCAGCAGAATTTACACGACGGCGGGGAATGAGCAGTTCTTC.

The DNA of the CDR3 is TGTGCCAGCAGCTTTGACCTCCGACAGTGGATGAACACTGAAGCTTTCTTT. Protein product: CASSFDLRQWMNTEAFF. The chain joins TRBV11-3 to TRBJ1-1; TRBD1 is a possible D gene (5 bases). The length of the CDR3 is 17 residues. Germline CDR1 SGHNT, CDR2 YENEEA. The V end lost 3 bases, the J end lost 0 bases, and 17 bases lay between the germline ends. The full variable domain, rest sourced from reference TRBV11-3 and TRBJ1-1, is EAGVVQSPRYKIIEKKQPVAFWCNPISGHNTLYWYLQNLGQGPELLIRYENEEAVDDSQLPKDRFSAERLKGVDSTLKIQPAELGDSAVYLCASSFDLRQWMNTEAFFGQGTRLTVV.

This clone came up once. The chain uses TRBV5-4 and TRBJ1-2, with D possibly TRBD1 on 5 matching bases. Trimming left V 4 bases short and J 4 bases short, with 11 bases between. Germline assignment: CDR1 SGHNT and CDR2 YYREEE (reference sequence). The CDR3 runs 13 residues. The CDR3 DNA reads TGTGCCAGCAGCCCGGGGACTACCTATGGCTACACCTTC. Residues: CASSPGTTYGYTF. The complete variable domain, with remaining parts taken from reference TRBV5-4 and TRBJ1-2, reads ETGVTQSPTHLIKTRGQQVTLRCSSQSGHNTVSWYQQALGQGPQFIFQYYREEENGRGNFPPRFSGLQFPNYSSELNVNALELDDSALYLCASSPGTTYGYTFGSGTRLTVV.

The genes are TRBV11-1 and TRBJ1-6; 7 positions match TRBD1. The CDR3 spans 16 residues. The ends lost 0 bases at V and 10 bases at J; junction bases unmatched: 9. Germline V gene data show CDR1 as SGHAT and CDR2 as FQDESV (reference sequence). CDR3 region: CASSLARTGVGSPLHF. As DNA, the CDR3 is TGTGCCAGCAGCTTAGCAAGGACAGGAGTTGGATCACCCCTCCACTTT.

This chain joins TRBV29-1 and TRBJ2-3; D might be TRBD2 (5 bases). This CDR3 is built from 13 residues. Germline V lookup: CDR1 SQVTM, CDR2 ANQGSEA. Between the trimmed V and J ends, which lost 5 bases and 2 bases, there was a span of 11 bases. This CDR3 is CSVRTGNTDTQYF. The CDR3 DNA reads as TGCAGCGTTCGAACGGGGAACACAGATACGCAGTATTTT.

The chain combines TRBV7-2 with TRBJ1-1, with D unresolved. Per germline, CDR1 SGHTA and CDR2 FQGNSA. The CDR3 sequence is 17 residues long. The V end lost 2 bases, the J end lost 4 bases, and 20 bases lay between the germline ends. CDR3 sequence (DNA): TGTGCCAGCAGCTTATGGGCGGACTCTTGGACGGGCACTGAAGCTTTCTTT. Residues: CASSLWADSWTGTEAFF.

The gene calls are TRBV6-5 and TRBJ2-3; 12 positions match TRBD2. The V gene's germline CDR1 is MNHEY and CDR2 SVGAGI. J was trimmed by 6 bases and V by 0 bases; bases with no gene match: 1. The CDR3 runs 15 residues. The CDR3 DNA reads TGTGCCAGCAGTTACTCGCTAGCGGGGGGGGATACGCAGTATTTT. Protein sequence: CASSYSLAGGDTQYF.

The chain uses TRBV19 and TRBJ1-1, with 7 bases matching TRBD1. The CDR3 runs 13 residues. Per the germline V gene, CDR1 is LNHDA and CDR2 is SQIVND (reference sequence). Trimming removed 7 bases from V and 2 bases from J; junction bases left unmatched: 4. CDR3 residues: CASTGQINTEAFF. In DNA form, the CDR3 reads TGTGCCAGTACGGGACAGATTAACACTGAAGCTTTCTTT. The variable domain in full, with the rest retrieved from reference TRBV19 and TRBJ1-1, is DGGITQSPKYLFRKEGQNVTLSCEQNLNHDAMYWYRQDPGQGLRLIYYSQIVNDFQKGDIAEGYSVSREKKESFPLTVTSAQKNPTAFYLCASTGQINTEAFFGQGTRLTVV.

The chain links TRBV20-1 to TRBJ1-5, with no clear D. V was shortened by 3 bases and J by 7 bases, with 13 bases between the two germline ends. CDR3 length: 13 residues. CDR1 DFQATT and CDR2 SNEGSKA come from the germline V gene (reference sequence). The CDR3 reads CSASMGGGQPQHF. The CDR3 bases are TGCAGTGCTAGTATGGGAGGTGGACAGCCCCAGCATTTT.

The chain joins TRBV14 to TRBJ2-3; D gene uncertain. V gave up 7 bases and J gave up 2 bases, with 10 bases separating them. Germline V gene data show CDR1 as SGHDN and CDR2 as FVKESK. This CDR3 has 13 residues. CDR3 sequence reads: CASTRRYTDTQYF. DNA for the CDR3: TGTGCCAGCACCCGGCGGTACACAGATACGCAGTATTTT. The full variable domain, its missing parts supplied by reference TRBV14 and TRBJ2-3, is EAGVTQFPSHSVIEKGQTVTLRCDPISGHDNLYWYRRVMGKEIKFLLHFVKESKQDESGMPNNRFLAERTGGTYSTLKVQPAELEDSGVYFCASTRRYTDTQYFGPGTRLTVL.

Concerning this clone itself: Other DNA sequences in the sample encode the same CDR3. The chain combines TRBV19 with TRBJ1-5; D remains unclear. The V and J ends lost 1 base and 7 bases respectively, with 5 bases between them. This CDR3 comprises 12 residues. CDR1 is LNHDA, CDR2 SQIVND, per germline (reference sequence). The CDR3 region has the DNA TGTGCCAGTAGTATAGGCGGACAGCCCCAGCATTTT. This codes for CASSIGGQPQHF.

This rearrangement joins TRBV3-1 (or the pseudogene TRBV3-2) to TRBJ2-7; tentative D call: TRBD2 (6 bases). Trimming took off 4 bases at V and 2 bases at J, with 15 bases between the two ends. From germline, CDR1 is LGHDT and CDR2 YNNKEL (reference sequence). This CDR3 is 15 amino acids long. The CDR3 reads CASSRDSYPTYEQYF. CDR3 nucleotides: TGTGCCAGCAGCCGGGACTCCTACCCCACCTACGAGCAGTACTTC.

The CDR3 DNA is TGTGCCAGCACTCTTCGGGACAGCTCCTATAATTCACCCCTCCACTTT. Encoded protein: CASTLRDSSYNSPLHF. The V call is TRBV2, the J call TRBJ1-6, with 7 positions matching TRBD1. The V gene end was trimmed by 7 bases and the J gene end by 0 bases; junction bases not matched to a gene: 6. Germline-derived CDR1 and CDR2 are SNHLY and FYNNEI. This CDR3 region has 16 residues. The variable domain in full, with the rest retrieved from reference TRBV2 and TRBJ1-6, is EPEVTQTPSHQVTQMGQEVILRCVPISNHLYFYWYRQILGQKVEFLVSFYNNEISEKSEIFDDQFSVERPDGSNFTLKIRSTKLEDSAMYFCASTLRDSSYNSPLHFGNGTRLTVT.

The CDR3 sequence: CASSLVEAFF. The CDR3 DNA is TGTGCCAGCAGTTTAGTAGAAGCTTTCTTT. The chain links TRBV12-3 or TRBV12-4 to TRBJ1-1; D not certain. Trimming pared 1 base from V and 8 bases from J, leaving 2 bases between. CDR3 length: 10 amino acids.

The chain has TRBV11-3 and TRBJ1-6; tentative D call: TRBD1 (6 bases). This CDR3 spans 20 amino acids. Trimming took off 5 bases at V and 8 bases at J, with 31 bases between the two ends. Germline-derived CDR1 and CDR2 are SGHNT and YENEEA. CDR3 nucleotides: TGTGCCAGCAGCCCATATAGGCCAGATTGGGCACAAGGGGGAGATTCACCCCTCCACTTT. It codes for CASSPYRPDWAQGGDSPLHF.

V and J are TRBV7-8 and TRBJ2-5; TRBD1 matches at 9 bases. This CDR3 is built from 18 residues. The junction had 17 bases not matched to a gene; V was cut back by 4 bases and J by 5 bases. From germline, CDR1 is SGHVS and CDR2 FQNEAQ. The CDR3 spells CASSSRDRVFKGHETQYF. Written as DNA, the CDR3 is TGTGCCAGCAGCTCCCGGGACAGGGTTTTTAAAGGTCATGAGACCCAGTACTTC.

The chain couples TRBV5-3 to TRBJ2-1, with a weak D call TRBD2 (6 bases). TRBV5-3 is an open reading frame, and its role is uncertain. The CDR3 has 14 amino acids. The germline V and J ends were trimmed by 2 bases and 9 bases, with 15 bases remaining between them. CDR3 nucleotides: TGTGCCAGAAGCTTTGGCATAGGGCGGGGTGAGCAGTTCTTC. Protein sequence: CARSFGIGRGEQFF.

The chain combines TRBV4-3 with TRBJ1-6; D is perhaps TRBD1 (6 bases). This CDR3 has 18 amino acids. The germline V gene has CDR1 LGHNA and CDR2 YSLEER. Deletions cut 0 bases from V and 5 bases from J, with 17 bases between. The CDR3 nucleotides are TGCGCCAGCAGCCAAGATAGATTACCGAGACAGGATAATTCACCCCTCCACTTT. Residues: CASSQDRLPRQDNSPLHF.

CDR3 DNA sequence: TGTGGGATTCGGGACTCTGGGGCCAACGTCCTGACTTTC. Protein sequence: CGIRDSGANVLTF. The chain joins TRBV12-3 or TRBV12-4 to TRBJ2-6; D is possibly TRBD2 (5 bases). The CDR3 totals 13 residues.

The chain carries TRBV9 and TRBJ2-7; unclear D gene. In germline, CDR1 is SGDLS, CDR2 YYNGEE. The CDR3 extends over 13 amino acids. V lost 0 bases to trimming and J lost 2 bases, with 6 bases between them. The CDR3 loop is CASSVGHTYEQYF. The CDR3 DNA is TGTGCCAGCAGCGTAGGACATACCTACGAGCAGTACTTC.

The chain links TRBV5-8 to TRBJ1-1, with TRBD1 matching over 9 bases. Losses at the gene ends were 0 bases for V and 1 base for J; bases not matched to a gene: 7. In germline, CDR1 is SGHTS, CDR2 YDEGEE. This CDR3 has 17 amino acids. The CDR3: CASSLGRTGGANTEAFF. CDR3 DNA sequence: TGTGCCAGCAGCTTGGGCAGAACAGGGGGCGCGAACACTGAAGCTTTCTTT.

The chain links TRBV27 to TRBJ1-5; 7 bases map to TRBD1. The CDR3 spans 15 residues. V trimming: 3 bases; J trimming: 1 base; junction bases outside the gene matches: 3. Per the germline V gene, CDR1 is MNHEY and CDR2 is SMNVEV (reference sequence). CDR3 nucleotide sequence: TGTGCCAGCAGTTTTACAGGGGCGAGCAATCAGCCCCAGCATTTT. This sequence encodes CASSFTGASNQPQHF.

The chain couples TRBV18 to TRBJ2-2; a possible D gene is TRBD2 (6 bases). V dropped 2 bases and J dropped 6 bases, with 13 bases sitting between them. The CDR3 loop spans 15 amino acids. The germline V gene has CDR1 KGHSH and CDR2 LQKENI. The CDR3, as DNA: TGTGCCAGCTCACCATTGCCGGGGGAGGCCGGGGAGCTGTTTTTT. It translates to CASSPLPGEAGELFF. The full variable domain, with the rest looked up from reference TRBV18 and TRBJ2-2, is NAGVMQNPRHLVRRRGQEARLRCSPMKGHSHVYWYRQLPEEGLKFMVYLQKENIIDESGMPKERFSAEFPKEGPSILRIQQVVRGDSAAYFCASSPLPGEAGELFFGEGSRLTVL.

The chain has TRBV30 and TRBJ1-2; D not certain. This CDR3 has 12 amino acids. Deletions cut 5 bases from V and 2 bases from J, with 9 bases between. The germline V gene encodes CDR1 GTSNPN and CDR2 SVGIG (reference sequence). CDR3 residues: CAWRIQNYGYTF. The CDR3 DNA sequence: TGTGCCTGGCGGATACAGAACTATGGCTACACCTTC.

The chain joins TRBV5-5 to TRBJ1-5; D perhaps matches TRBD1 (6 bases). From germline, CDR1 is SGHKS and CDR2 YYEKEE (reference sequence). The CDR3 is made up of 15 amino acids. V lost 0 bases to trimming and J lost 3 bases, with 10 bases between them. The DNA for the CDR3 is TGTGCCAGCAGCTTGGAACAGGGAATCAATCAGCCCCAGCATTTT. This codes for CASSLEQGINQPQHF.

The chain employs TRBV3-1 (or the pseudogene TRBV3-2) and TRBJ1-2; unclear D gene. Trimming stripped 3 bases from V and 10 bases from J, with 18 bases between. Germline CDR1 and CDR2: LGHDT and YNNKEL (reference sequence). The CDR3 loop spans 14 amino acids. CDR3 bases: TGTGCCAGCAGCCAGTTCGTGGGCGCCCTGGACTACACCTTC. Protein sequence: CASSQFVGALDYTF.